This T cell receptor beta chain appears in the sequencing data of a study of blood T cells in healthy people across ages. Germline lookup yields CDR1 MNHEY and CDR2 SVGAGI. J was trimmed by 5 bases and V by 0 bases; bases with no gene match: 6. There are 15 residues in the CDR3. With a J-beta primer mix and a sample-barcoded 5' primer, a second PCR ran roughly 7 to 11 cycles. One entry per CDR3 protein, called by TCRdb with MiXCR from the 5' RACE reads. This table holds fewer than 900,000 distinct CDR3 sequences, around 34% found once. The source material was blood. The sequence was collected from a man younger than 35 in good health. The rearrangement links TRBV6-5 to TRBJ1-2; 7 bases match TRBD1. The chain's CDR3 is CASSYSTTGSYGYTF. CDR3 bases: TGTGCCAGCAGTTACTCGACGACAGGGAGTTATGGCTACACCTTC.